Listed below are T cell receptor beta chains from one sample, sequenced in a study of shared clonotypes between healthy human individuals. The method was immunoSEQ multiplex PCR; TCRdb's version includes in-frame clones alone and lacks a portion of them. The sample has fewer than 1.6 million clones, approximately 98.5% seen once. Sample: naive CD4+ T cells sorted from blood. These receptors originate from a young man in good health. CDR3s include the opening cysteine and the closing phenylalanine or tryptophan. D genes are given only for firm matches. Only part of the rows carry a size: once, few, many, or a class if the clone is expanded.

TRBJ2-7	NA	TRBV19	NA	TGTGCCAGTAGTATGGCGGGGAGAGCCTACGAGCAGTACTTC	CASSMAGRAYEQYF
TRBJ2-7	NA	TRBV5-4	NA	TGTGCCAGCAGCTTGAAGCTTTGGGACGAGCAGTACTTC	CASSLKLWDEQYF
TRBJ2-1	NA	TRBV6-1	NA	TGTGCCAGCAGTGACCTGGAGGGAGGTGAGCAGTTCTTC	CASSDLEGGEQFF
TRBJ2-1	NA	TRBV6-6	NA	TGTGCCAGCAGTTACTTGACCAATGAGCAGTTCTTC	CASSYLTNEQFF
TRBJ2-7	NA	TRBV7-3	TRBD2	TGTGCCAGCAGCCGGACTAGCGGCTACGAGCAGTACTTC	CASSRTSGYEQYF
TRBJ1-1	NA	TRBV5-5	NA	TGTGCCAGCAGCTCCCCGGGGGGCACTGAAGCTTTCTTT	CASSSPGGTEAFF
TRBJ2-5	NA	TRBV28	TRBD1	TGTGCCAGCAGTTCCACAGGGGCGGCAGAGACCCAGTACTTC	CASSSTGAAETQYF
TRBJ2-6	NA	TRBV28	NA	TGTGCCAGCAGTTTCACGGGCTCTGGGGCCAACGTCCTGACTTTC	CASSFTGSGANVLTF
TRBJ1-1	once	TRBV5-8	TRBD1	TGTGCCAGCAGCAGAGGGACAGGGTTTCGGAACACTGAAGCTTTCTTT	CASSRGTGFRNTEAFF
TRBJ2-7	once	TRBV28	TRBD2	TGTGCCAGCACCAGCCGGGGGGGCTCCTACGAGCAGTACTTC	CASTSRGGSYEQYF
TRBJ2-1	NA	TRBV18	TRBD2	TGTGCCAGCTCACCAAGGCTAGCGGGAGGGCGCGGCGAGCAGTTCTTC	CASSPRLAGGRGEQFF
TRBJ2-7	NA	TRBV5-1	NA	TGCGCCAGCACCGTTAGGCAGGGTTCCTACGAGCAGTACTTC	CASTVRQGSYEQYF
TRBJ2-1	NA	TRBV5-1	NA	TGCGCCAGCAGCTCGGAAGCGGCCTCCTACAATGAGCAGTTCTTC	CASSSEAASYNEQFF
TRBJ1-5	NA	TRBV9	TRBD1	TGTGCCAGCAGCGTAGAGACAGGGGTTCGGCGTCAGCCCCAGCATTTT	CASSVETGVRRQPQHF
TRBJ2-5	NA	TRBV4-1	NA	TGCGCCAGCAGCCTTAAGCAGGGGCACGGGGAGACCCAGTACTTC	CASSLKQGHGETQYF
TRBJ2-7	once	TRBV6-5	NA	TGTGCCAGCAGTTACAACCCTCACAACTCCTACGAGCAGTACTTC	CASSYNPHNSYEQYF
TRBJ2-5	once	TRBV5-4	NA	TGTGCCAGCAGCTTGAAGGAGTGGTACCAAGAGACCCAGTACTTC	CASSLKEWYQETQYF
TRBJ2-3	NA	TRBV10-3	TRBD2	TGTGCCATCAGTGAGTCTTTAGCGGGAGGATTAGCAGATACGCAGTATTTT	CAISESLAGGLADTQYF
TRBJ2-3	NA	TRBV7-7	TRBD2	TGTGCTAGCAGCTTCGGGCTAGCGGGAACAGATACGCAGTATTTT	CASSFGLAGTDTQYF
TRBJ1-4	NA	TRBV10-3	NA	TGTGCCATCAGTATTAAAGGTGAAAAACTGTTTTTT	CAISIKGEKLFF
TRBJ1-2	NA	TRBV7-9	NA	TGTGCCAGCAGCAGCCAGATAGGGGGTCTGGGCGGCTACACCTTC	CASSSQIGGLGGYTF
TRBJ1-2	NA	TRBV27	TRBD1	TGTGCCAGCAGTTTATACAGGGGCTATGGCTACACCTTC	CASSLYRGYGYTF
TRBJ1-4	NA	TRBV19	NA	TGTGCCAGTAGTATTTTCACAACTAATGAAAAACTGTTTTTT	CASSIFTTNEKLFF
TRBJ1-1	NA	TRBV7-2	NA	TGTGCCAGCAGCTTAAGTGTTGGTAACACTGAAGCTTTCTTT	CASSLSVGNTEAFF
TRBJ2-7	NA	TRBV19	TRBD2	TGTGCCAGTAGCCTTAGCGGGGGGACCTCCTACGAGCAGTACTTC	CASSLSGGTSYEQYF
TRBJ2-1	NA	TRBV6-4	NA	TGTGCCAGCAGTGACTACTGGCCTGGGAATGAGCAGTTCTTC	CASSDYWPGNEQFF
TRBJ2-5	once	TRBV15	TRBD2	TGTGCCACCAGCGGTGGGACTAGCGGGGCCCAAGAGACCCAGTACTTC	CATSGGTSGAQETQYF
TRBJ2-7	NA	TRBV25-1	TRBD1	TGTGCCAGCAGTGGACGGACAGGTTCGAGCTCCTACGAGCAGTACTTC	CASSGRTGSSSYEQYF
TRBJ2-7	NA	TRBV4-3	NA	TGCGCCAGCAGCCCCCGAGCCGGGACCAACTCCTACGAGCAGTACTTC	CASSPRAGTNSYEQYF
TRBJ2-2	once	TRBV18	TRBD1	TGTGCCAGCTCACCCATGAGGGGGCGCGACACCGGGGAGCTGTTTTTT	CASSPMRGRDTGELFF
TRBJ1-4	NA	TRBV6-6	NA	TGTGCCAGCAGTTACTCGCCCGGGGGTTATGAAAAACTGTTTTTT	CASSYSPGGYEKLFF
TRBJ1-2	NA	TRBV5-1	NA	TGCGCCAGCAGGACGCCGGGAAACTATGGCTACACCTTC	CASRTPGNYGYTF
TRBJ2-4	NA	TRBV29-1	NA	TGCAGCGTTGTTGGGCGGGAAACCACGACCGGGTTAAACATTCAGTACTTC	CSVVGRETTTGLNIQYF
TRBJ2-1	NA	TRBV9	TRBD2	TGTGCCAGCAGCGCCCGGCAGCGGGAGGTAGTCAATGAGCAGTTCTTC	CASSARQREVVNEQFF
TRBJ1-1	once	TRBV19	NA	TGTGCCAGTAGTAAAGGAGCAGGAAACACTGAAGCTTTCTTT	CASSKGAGNTEAFF
TRBJ2-3	NA	TRBV28	NA	TGTGCCAGCAGAAATAAACAGGGACTGTTTCCAGATACGCAGTATTTT	CASRNKQGLFPDTQYF
TRBJ2-2	NA	TRBV7-6	NA	TGTGCCAGCAGCTTAGGAGGGTGGGACACCGGGGAGCTGTTTTTT	CASSLGGWDTGELFF